The text below deals with one TCR beta chain. Its cognate antigen is unknown. Assay: immunoSEQ multiplex PCR; the TCRdb copy retains only in-frame clones and omits some. The sample yields 90,000 to 95,000 clones, 88% seen once. The data were taken from a study of identifying expanded T cells in peripheral blood. Study-level results: Two-week clone count variance significantly increased as total template count grew. Approximately 1.2 clones differed between technical replicates, versus 16.4 and 19 over time.

The length of the CDR3 is 11 residues. Trimming removed 7 bases at V and 10 bases at J, with 13 bases between. From germline, CDR1 is DFQATT and CDR2 SNEGSKA (reference sequence). The TCR originated in a person aged 18 to 75 in good health. The chain has TRBV20-1 and TRBJ1-4; TRBD1 is a possible D gene (5 bases). The sample consisted of blood. CDR3 DNA: TGCAGTGGGGGCGGGAGCGGAAAACTGTTTTTT. Protein: CSGGGSGKLFF.